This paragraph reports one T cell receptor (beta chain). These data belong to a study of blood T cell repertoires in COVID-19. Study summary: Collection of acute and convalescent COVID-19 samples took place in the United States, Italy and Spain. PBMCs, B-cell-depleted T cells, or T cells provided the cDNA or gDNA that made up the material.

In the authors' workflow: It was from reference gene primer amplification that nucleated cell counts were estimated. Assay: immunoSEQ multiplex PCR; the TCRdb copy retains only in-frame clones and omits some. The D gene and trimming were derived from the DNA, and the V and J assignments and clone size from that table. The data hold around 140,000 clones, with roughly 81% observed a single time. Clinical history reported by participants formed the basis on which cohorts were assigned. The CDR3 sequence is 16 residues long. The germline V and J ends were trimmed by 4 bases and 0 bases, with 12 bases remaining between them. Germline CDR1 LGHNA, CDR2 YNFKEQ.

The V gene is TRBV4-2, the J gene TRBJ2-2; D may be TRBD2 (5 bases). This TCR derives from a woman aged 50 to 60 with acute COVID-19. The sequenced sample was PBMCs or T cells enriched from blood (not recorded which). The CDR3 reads CASSRDYPSNTGELFF. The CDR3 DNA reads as TGTGCCAGCAGCCGAGACTACCCCTCGAACACCGGGGAGCTGTTTTTT.